This T cell receptor beta chain was obtained from a study of T cell repertoires in cytomegalovirus infection (dated by TCRdb to between 2017 and 2020). General notes on the study: The peptide stimulations were aimed at well-studied HLA-B-restricted epitopes as well as recently identified HLA-C-restricted CMV epitopes, whose presentation resists viral immunomodulation. Donor HLA type was relevant to the analysis, as public TCR beta signatures indicated carriage of CMV infection together with the matching HLA type. The investigation overall reported the following: Cumulative frequency of public TCR beta family members discriminated carriers of CMV infection plus the relevant HLA type in this cohort and an independent 352-donor cohort. The ex vivo response was dominated by HLA-C-restricted CMV-specific TCR beta clonotypes, which also provided the single most frequent clonotype in two of eight donors.

The listed sequencing device is Illumina HiSeq 1500. TCRdb trimmed public reads at Q25 via fastp, called clones via MiXCR and kept in-frame beta chains. Rows with one shared CDR3 protein collapse into an entry with the most common genes and DNA. This sample gives roughly 160,000 distinct CDR3 sequences in total; about 20% of them show up just once. Together, the top ten hold about 25% of the sample. The treatment or condition label of this sample denotes: in vitro stimulation with specific CMV peptide epitopes to enrich CMV-specific T cells. On this clonotype itself: The specificity of this receptor is unknown. Per-base qualities were not stored, and no clone one base away is much larger.

The CDR3 runs 15 residues from the cysteine to the phenylalanine. Only the CDR3 part of the read is kept: 45 bases, read in frame from the first base. The germline V gene (reference sequence) provides CDR1 MNHNY and CDR2 SVGAGI. Trimming takes 7 bases off V and 2 bases off J; junction bases not matched to a gene: 9. This receptor was identified in a human donor in good health (CMV status not recorded). Some clones in this sample may be carry-over from other donors' samples. The rearranged chain carries TRBV6-6 and TRBJ2-3; the junction holds 7 bases that match TRBD2. Sequenced here: CD8+ T cells from cultured PBMCs, sampled from culture after CMV antigen stimulation. The CDR3 protein: CASTPGLAATDTQYF. The bases are TGTGCCAGCACCCCGGGGCTAGCGGCCACAGATACGCAGTATTTT.